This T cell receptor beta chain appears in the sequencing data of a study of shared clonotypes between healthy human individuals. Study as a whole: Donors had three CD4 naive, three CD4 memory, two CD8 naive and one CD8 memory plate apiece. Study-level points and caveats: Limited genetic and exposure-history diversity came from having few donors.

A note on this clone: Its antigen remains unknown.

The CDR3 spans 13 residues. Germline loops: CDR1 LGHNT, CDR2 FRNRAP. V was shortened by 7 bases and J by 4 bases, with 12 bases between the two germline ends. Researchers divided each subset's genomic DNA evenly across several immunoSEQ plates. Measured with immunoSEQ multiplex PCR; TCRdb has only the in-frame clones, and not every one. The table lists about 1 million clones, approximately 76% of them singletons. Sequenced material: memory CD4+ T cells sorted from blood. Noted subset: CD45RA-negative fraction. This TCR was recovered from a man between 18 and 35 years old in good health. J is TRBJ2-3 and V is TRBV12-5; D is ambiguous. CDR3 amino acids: CASAHSIADTQYF. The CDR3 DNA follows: TGTGCTAGTGCCCACTCCATCGCAGATACGCAGTATTTT. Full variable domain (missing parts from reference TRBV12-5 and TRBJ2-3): DARVTQTPRHKVTEMGQEVTMRCQPILGHNTVFWYRQTMMQGLELLAYFRNRAPLDDSGMPKDRFSAEMPDATLATLKIQPSEPRDSAVYFCASAHSIADTQYFGPGTRLTVL.